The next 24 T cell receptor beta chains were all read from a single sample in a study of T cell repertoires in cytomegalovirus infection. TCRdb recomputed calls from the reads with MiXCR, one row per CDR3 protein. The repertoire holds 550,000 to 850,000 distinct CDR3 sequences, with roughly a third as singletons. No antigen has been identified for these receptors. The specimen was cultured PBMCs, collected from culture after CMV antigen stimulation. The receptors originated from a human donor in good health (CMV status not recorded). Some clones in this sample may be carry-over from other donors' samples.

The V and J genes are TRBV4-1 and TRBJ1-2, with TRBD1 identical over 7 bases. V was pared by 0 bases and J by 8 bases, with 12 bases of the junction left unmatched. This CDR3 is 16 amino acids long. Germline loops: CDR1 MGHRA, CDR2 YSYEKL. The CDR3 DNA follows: TGCGCCAGCAGCCAAGAGATTGGACAGGCCCGTGGGGGCTACACCTTC. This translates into CASSQEIGQARGGYTF.

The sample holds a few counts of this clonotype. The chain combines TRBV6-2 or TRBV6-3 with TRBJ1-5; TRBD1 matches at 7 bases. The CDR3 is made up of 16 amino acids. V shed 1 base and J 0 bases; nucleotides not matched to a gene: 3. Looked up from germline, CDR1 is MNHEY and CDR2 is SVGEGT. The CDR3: CASSYWTGDSNQPQHF. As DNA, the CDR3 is TGTGCCAGCAGTTACTGGACAGGAGATAGCAATCAGCCCCAGCATTTT.

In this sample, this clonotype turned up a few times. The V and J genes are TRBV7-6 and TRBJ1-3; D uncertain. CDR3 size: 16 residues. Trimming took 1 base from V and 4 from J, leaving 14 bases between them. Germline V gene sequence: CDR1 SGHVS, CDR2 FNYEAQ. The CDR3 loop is CASSLGSSVGGNTIYF. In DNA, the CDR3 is TGTGCCAGCAGCTTAGGGTCATCAGTGGGAGGAAACACCATATATTTT.

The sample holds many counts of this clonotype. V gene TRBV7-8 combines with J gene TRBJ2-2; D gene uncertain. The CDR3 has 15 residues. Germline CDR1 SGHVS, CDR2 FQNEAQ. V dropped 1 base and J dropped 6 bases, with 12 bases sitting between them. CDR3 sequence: CASSLDFVTAGELFF. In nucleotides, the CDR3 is TGTGCCAGCAGCTTAGATTTCGTGACGGCCGGGGAGCTGTTTTTT.

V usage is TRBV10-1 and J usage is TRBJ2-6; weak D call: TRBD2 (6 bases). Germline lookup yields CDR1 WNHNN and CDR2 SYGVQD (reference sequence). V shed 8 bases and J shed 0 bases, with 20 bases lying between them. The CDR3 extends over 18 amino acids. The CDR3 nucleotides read TGCGCCAGCGACGGTCCGACTAGTGGGGACTCTGGGGCCAACGTCCTGACTTTC. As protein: CASDGPTSGDSGANVLTF.

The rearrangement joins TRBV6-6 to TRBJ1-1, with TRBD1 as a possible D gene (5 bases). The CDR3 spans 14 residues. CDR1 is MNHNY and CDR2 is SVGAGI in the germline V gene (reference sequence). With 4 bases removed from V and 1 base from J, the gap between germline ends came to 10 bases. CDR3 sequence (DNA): TGTGCCAGCAGTTTGGACACGAAGAACACTGAAGCTTTCTTT. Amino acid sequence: CASSLDTKNTEAFF.

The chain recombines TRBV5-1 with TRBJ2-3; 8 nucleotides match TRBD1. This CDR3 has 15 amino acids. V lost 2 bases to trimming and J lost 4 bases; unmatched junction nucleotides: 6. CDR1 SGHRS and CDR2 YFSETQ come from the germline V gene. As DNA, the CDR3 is TGCGCCAGCAGCTTTAACCCACAGGGGGCAGATACGCAGTATTTT. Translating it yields CASSFNPQGADTQYF.

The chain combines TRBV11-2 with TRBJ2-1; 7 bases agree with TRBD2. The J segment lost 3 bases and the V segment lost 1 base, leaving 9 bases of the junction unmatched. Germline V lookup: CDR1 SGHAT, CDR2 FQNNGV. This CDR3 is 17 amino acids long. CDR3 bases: TGTGCCAGCAGCTTAGGGGGCGGGCTAGCGGACTACAATGAGCAGTTCTTC. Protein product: CASSLGGGLADYNEQFF. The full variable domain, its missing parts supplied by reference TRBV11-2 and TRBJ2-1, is EAGVAQSPRYKIIEKRQSVAFWCNPISGHATLYWYQQILGQGPKLLIQFQNNGVVDDSQLPKDRFSAERLKGVDSTLKIQPAKLEDSAVYLCASSLGGGLADYNEQFFGPGTRLTVL.

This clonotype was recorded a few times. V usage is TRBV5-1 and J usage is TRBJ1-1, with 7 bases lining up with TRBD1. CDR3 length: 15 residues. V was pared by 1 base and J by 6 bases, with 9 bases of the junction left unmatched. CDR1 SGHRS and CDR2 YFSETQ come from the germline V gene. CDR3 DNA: TGCGCCAGCAGCTTGAGTCGCCAGGGGGGTCCTGAAGCTTTCTTT. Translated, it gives CASSLSRQGGPEAFF.

The CDR3 DNA reads as TGCAGTGCTAGTGGACCGGGACCCACCGTGGGGCCAACAGATACGCAGTATTTT. It translates to CSASGPGPTVGPTDTQYF. The gene calls are TRBV20-1 and TRBJ2-3; the D gene could be TRBD1 or TRBD2 (5 bases each). The CDR3 totals 18 residues. Germline V CDR1 and CDR2: DFQATT, SNEGSKA (reference sequence). V lost 3 bases, J lost 3 bases, and 25 bases lay in between.

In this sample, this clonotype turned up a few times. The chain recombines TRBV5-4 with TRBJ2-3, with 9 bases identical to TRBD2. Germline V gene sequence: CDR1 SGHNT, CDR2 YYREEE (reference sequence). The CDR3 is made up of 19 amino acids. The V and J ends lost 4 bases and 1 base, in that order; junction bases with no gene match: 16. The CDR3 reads CASSRLGWASGDRTDTQYF. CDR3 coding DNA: TGTGCCAGCAGCCGGCTGGGGTGGGCTAGCGGGGATCGCACAGATACGCAGTATTTT. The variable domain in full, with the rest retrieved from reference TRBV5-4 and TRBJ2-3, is ETGVTQSPTHLIKTRGQQVTLRCSSQSGHNTVSWYQQALGQGPQFIFQYYREEENGRGNFPPRFSGLQFPNYSSELNVNALELDDSALYLCASSRLGWASGDRTDTQYFGPGTRLTVL.

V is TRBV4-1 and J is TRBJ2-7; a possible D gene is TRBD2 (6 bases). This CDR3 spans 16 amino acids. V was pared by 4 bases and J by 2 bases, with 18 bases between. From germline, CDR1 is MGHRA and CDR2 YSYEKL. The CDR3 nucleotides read TGCGCCAGCAGCCCGCTCGGGATAGCGGAAACCTACGAGCAGTACTTC. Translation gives CASSPLGIAETYEQYF.

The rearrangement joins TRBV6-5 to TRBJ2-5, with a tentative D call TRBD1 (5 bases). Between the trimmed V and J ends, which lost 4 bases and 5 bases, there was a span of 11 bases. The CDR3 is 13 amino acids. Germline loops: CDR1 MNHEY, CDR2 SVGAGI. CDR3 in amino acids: CASSWPGRETQYF. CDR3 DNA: TGTGCCAGCAGTTGGCCAGGGCGGGAGACCCAGTACTTC.

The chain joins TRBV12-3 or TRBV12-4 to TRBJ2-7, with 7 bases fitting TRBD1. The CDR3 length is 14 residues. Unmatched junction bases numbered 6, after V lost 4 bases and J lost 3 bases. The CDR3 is CASSSGTVRYEQYF. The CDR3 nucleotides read TGTGCCAGCAGTTCCGGGACAGTCCGCTACGAGCAGTACTTC.

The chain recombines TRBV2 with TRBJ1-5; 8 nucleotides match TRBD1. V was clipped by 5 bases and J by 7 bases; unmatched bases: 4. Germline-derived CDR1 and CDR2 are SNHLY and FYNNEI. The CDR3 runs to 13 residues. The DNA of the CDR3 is TGTGCCAGCAGTTGGACAGGGTGGCAGCCCCAGCATTTT. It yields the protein CASSWTGWQPQHF.

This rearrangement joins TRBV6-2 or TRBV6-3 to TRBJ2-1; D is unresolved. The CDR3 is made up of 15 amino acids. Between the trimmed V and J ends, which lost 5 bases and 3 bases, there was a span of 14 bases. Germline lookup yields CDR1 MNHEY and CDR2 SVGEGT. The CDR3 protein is CASSNRLENYNEQFF. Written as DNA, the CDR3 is TGTGCCAGCAGTAACCGACTGGAAAACTACAATGAGCAGTTCTTC.

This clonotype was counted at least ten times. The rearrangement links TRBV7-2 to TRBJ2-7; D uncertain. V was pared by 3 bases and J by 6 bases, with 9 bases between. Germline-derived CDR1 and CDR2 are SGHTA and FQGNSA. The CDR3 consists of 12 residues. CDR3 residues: CASSFTPFEQYF. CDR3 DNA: TGTGCCAGCAGCTTTACTCCCTTCGAGCAGTACTTC.

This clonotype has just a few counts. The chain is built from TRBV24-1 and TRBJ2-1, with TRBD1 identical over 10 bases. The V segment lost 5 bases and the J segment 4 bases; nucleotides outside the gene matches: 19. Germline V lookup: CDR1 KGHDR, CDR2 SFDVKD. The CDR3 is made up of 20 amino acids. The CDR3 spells CATSGKEPGRPGQGYNEQFF. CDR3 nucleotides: TGTGCCACCAGTGGTAAGGAACCCGGTCGCCCGGGACAGGGGTACAATGAGCAGTTCTTC.

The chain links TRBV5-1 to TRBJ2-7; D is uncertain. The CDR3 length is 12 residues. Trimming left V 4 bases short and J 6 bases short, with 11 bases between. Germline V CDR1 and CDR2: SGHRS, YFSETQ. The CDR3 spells CASSPGEPEQYF. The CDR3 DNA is TGCGCCAGCAGCCCCGGTGAGCCCGAGCAGTACTTC.

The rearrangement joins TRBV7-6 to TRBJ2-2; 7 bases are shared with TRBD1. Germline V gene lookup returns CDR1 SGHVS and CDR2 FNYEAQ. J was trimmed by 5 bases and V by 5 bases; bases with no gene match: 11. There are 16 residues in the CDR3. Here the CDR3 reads CASSQKGQYQTGELFF. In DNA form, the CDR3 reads TGTGCCAGCAGCCAGAAGGGACAGTACCAAACCGGGGAGCTGTTTTTT.

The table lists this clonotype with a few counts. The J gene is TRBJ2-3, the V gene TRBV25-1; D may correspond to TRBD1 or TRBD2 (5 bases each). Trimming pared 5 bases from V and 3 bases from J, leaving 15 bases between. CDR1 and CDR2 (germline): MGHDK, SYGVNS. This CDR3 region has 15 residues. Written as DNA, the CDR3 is TGTGCCAGCAGTCATCGGAACGAGGGGACAGATACGCAGTATTTT. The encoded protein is CASSHRNEGTDTQYF.

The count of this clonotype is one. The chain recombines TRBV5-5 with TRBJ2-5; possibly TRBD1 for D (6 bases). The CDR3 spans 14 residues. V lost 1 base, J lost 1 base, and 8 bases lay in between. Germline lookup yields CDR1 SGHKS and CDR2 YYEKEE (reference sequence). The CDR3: CASSLRTAQETQYF. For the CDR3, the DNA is TGTGCCAGCAGCTTGCGGACAGCCCAAGAGACCCAGTACTTC.

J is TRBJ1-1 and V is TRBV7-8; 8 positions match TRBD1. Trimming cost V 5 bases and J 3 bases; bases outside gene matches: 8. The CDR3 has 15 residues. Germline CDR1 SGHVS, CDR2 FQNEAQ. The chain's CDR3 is CASSTDREEYTEAFF. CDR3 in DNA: TGTGCCAGCAGCACGGACAGGGAGGAGTACACTGAAGCTTTCTTT.

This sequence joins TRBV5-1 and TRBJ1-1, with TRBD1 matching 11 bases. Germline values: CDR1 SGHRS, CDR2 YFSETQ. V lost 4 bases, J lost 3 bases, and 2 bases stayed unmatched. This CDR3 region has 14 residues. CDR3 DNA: TGCGCCAGCAGCGGGGGACAGGGGGACACTGAAGCTTTCTTT. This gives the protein CASSGGQGDTEAFF. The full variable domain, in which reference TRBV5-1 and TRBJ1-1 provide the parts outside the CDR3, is KAGVTQTPRYLIKTRGQQVTLSCSPISGHRSVSWYQQTPGQGLQFLFEYFSETQRNKGNFPGRFSGRQFSNSRSEMNVSTLELGDSALYLCASSGGQGDTEAFFGQGTRLTVV.